The 23 T cell receptor beta chains below were found in one sample sequenced in a study of blood T cell repertoires in COVID-19. Method: immunoSEQ multiplex PCR; TCRdb's copy keeps in-frame clones and lacks some. The sample includes about 70,000 clones, more than 60% of them seen just once. The sequenced sample consisted of peripheral blood. These receptors were taken from a woman older than 75 with active or convalescent COVID-19.

The rearrangement joins TRBV5-5 to TRBJ1-2, with no clear D. V was trimmed by 4 bases and J by 1 base, leaving 8 bases between them. CDR1 and CDR2 (germline): SGHKS, YYEKEE (reference sequence). This CDR3 spans 13 amino acids. The CDR3 region is CASSLTLNYGYTF. DNA for the CDR3: TGTGCCAGCAGCCTGACACTTAACTATGGCTACACCTTC. The full variable domain, with the rest looked up from reference TRBV5-5 and TRBJ1-2, is DAGVTQSPTHLIKTRGQQVTLRCSPISGHKSVSWYQQVLGQGPQFIFQYYEKEERGRGNFPDRFSARQFPNYSSELNVNALLLGDSALYLCASSLTLNYGYTFGSGTRLTVV.

DNA for the CDR3: TGTGCCAGCAGCTTACAAGGCGCTAGGAATGGCTACACCTTC. Its protein is CASSLQGARNGYTF. This chain connects TRBV7-8 to TRBJ1-2, with D unclear. The CDR3 sequence is 14 residues long. Deletions cut 2 bases from V and 6 bases from J, with 13 bases between. The V gene's germline CDR1 is SGHVS and CDR2 FQNEAQ.

CDR3 sequence (DNA): TGTGCCAGCAGTTTATCGGGAGACAGGGCTCATGGCTACACCTTC. Translation: CASSLSGDRAHGYTF. V and J are TRBV27 and TRBJ1-2; 7 positions agree with TRBD1. This CDR3 spans 15 amino acids. Germline V CDR1 and CDR2: MNHEY, SMNVEV (reference sequence). The trim removed 0 bases at V and 6 bases at J, leaving 7 bases unmatched.

V gene TRBV7-2 combines with J gene TRBJ1-2, with a tentative D call TRBD1 (6 bases). The germline CDR1 and CDR2 sequences are SGHTA and FQGNSA. This CDR3 contains 15 residues. Trimming pared 4 bases from V and 2 bases from J, leaving 14 bases between. Here the CDR3 DNA reads TGTGCCAGCAGCTCCGGACAGACACTGAACTATGGCTACACCTTC. It translates to CASSSGQTLNYGYTF. Combining the CDR3 with reference TRBV7-2 and TRBJ1-2 gives the whole variable domain GAGVSQSPSNKVTEKGKDVELRCDPISGHTALYWYRQSLGQGLEFLIYFQGNSAPDKSGLPSDRFSAERTGGSVSTLTIQRTQQEDSAVYLCASSSGQTLNYGYTFGSGTRLTVV.

The chain employs TRBV11-2 and TRBJ2-3; no clear D. There are 16 residues in the CDR3. The ends were cut back, 4 bases at V and 1 base at J, with 15 bases in the middle. Germline values: CDR1 SGHAT, CDR2 FQNNGV. The chain's CDR3 is CASSSFQRLGTDTQYF. The CDR3 region has the DNA TGTGCCAGCAGCTCATTTCAGCGATTGGGCACAGATACGCAGTATTTT.

J is TRBJ2-4 and V is TRBV19; perhaps TRBD1 as D (6 bases). Germline CDR1 LNHDA, CDR2 SQIVND (reference sequence). V was cut by 8 bases and J by 5 bases, with 16 bases left in between. This CDR3 region has 14 residues. CDR3 in amino acids: CASARAGVENIQYF. The CDR3 DNA is TGTGCCAGTGCCCGTGCAGGGGTGGAAAACATTCAGTACTTC.

The CDR3 DNA reads TGTGCCAGCAGCCACCCGGAGGGACTAGCGGGGGGTGCCTACAATGAGCAGTTCTTC. Its protein is CASSHPEGLAGGAYNEQFF. The V and J genes are TRBV6-2 or TRBV6-3 and TRBJ2-1; 15 bases map to TRBD2. Per the germline V gene, CDR1 is MNHEY and CDR2 is SVGEGT. This CDR3 spans 19 amino acids. Unmatched junction bases numbered 11, after V lost 6 bases and J lost 2 bases.

The chain has TRBV4-3 and TRBJ1-6; tentative D call: TRBD1 (6 bases). Germline values: CDR1 LGHNA, CDR2 YSLEER. Trimming stripped 0 bases from V and 10 bases from J, with 13 bases between. CDR3 length: 15 amino acids. CDR3 in amino acids: CASSQDTGWTSPLHF. CDR3 coding DNA: TGCGCCAGCAGCCAAGATACAGGGTGGACGTCACCCCTCCACTTT.

This clone was seen a single time. The rearrangement uses TRBV7-2 and TRBJ1-1; 8 positions match TRBD1. The J segment lost 4 bases and the V segment lost 3 bases, leaving 7 bases of the junction unmatched. This CDR3 spans 15 amino acids. Germline-derived CDR1 and CDR2 are SGHTA and FQGNSA. CDR3 region: CASSFRTGQATEAFF. CDR3 nucleotide sequence: TGTGCCAGCAGCTTCAGAACGGGACAGGCCACTGAAGCTTTCTTT.

The CDR3 here is CASSREAGGAVEQFF. CDR3 bases: TGTGCCAGCAGCCGTGAAGCGGGGGGGGCGGTTGAGCAGTTCTTC. The chain employs TRBV3-1 (or the pseudogene TRBV3-2) and TRBJ2-1, with TRBD2 matching 10 bases. Unmatched junction bases numbered 9, after V lost 4 bases and J lost 9 bases. The CDR3 runs 15 residues. CDR1 and CDR2 (germline): LGHDT, YNNKEL (reference sequence).

The gene calls are TRBV20-1 and TRBJ2-7, with no clear D. V lost 5 bases, J lost 3 bases, and 8 bases lay in between. This CDR3 is 11 amino acids long. CDR1 and CDR2 from the germline V gene are DFQATT and SNEGSKA (reference sequence). The CDR3 loop is CSAPKLYEQYF. Here the CDR3 DNA reads TGCAGTGCTCCGAAACTCTACGAGCAGTACTTC.

This chain links TRBV2 with TRBJ2-7; D perhaps matches TRBD1 (6 bases). CDR1 and CDR2 from the germline V gene are SNHLY and FYNNEI. V lost 7 bases, J lost 0 bases, and 10 bases lay in between. There are 13 residues in the CDR3. In DNA, the CDR3 is TGTGCCAGCATCCTACAGGGCTCCTACGAGCAGTACTTC. Translating gives CASILQGSYEQYF.

CDR3 protein: CASSLALGGVTDTQYF. CDR3 DNA: TGTGCCAGCAGCTTAGCACTCGGAGGGGTCACAGATACGCAGTATTTT. The J gene is TRBJ2-3, the V gene TRBV7-9, with TRBD2 as a possible D gene (6 bases). V gave up 0 bases and J gave up 2 bases, with 12 bases separating them. The germline V gene encodes CDR1 SEHNR and CDR2 FQNEAQ (reference sequence). The CDR3 has 16 residues.

This sequence joins TRBV5-5 and TRBJ2-7; 9 nucleotides align to TRBD2. The trim removed 0 bases at V and 2 bases at J, leaving 6 bases unmatched. The CDR3 is made up of 16 amino acids. In germline, CDR1 is SGHKS, CDR2 YYEKEE (reference sequence). As DNA, the CDR3 is TGTGCCAGCAGCTTGGCTCTAGCGGGGAATACCTACGAGCAGTACTTC. It codes for CASSLALAGNTYEQYF.

This clone occurred once. The chain recombines TRBV4-1 with TRBJ1-1, with 7 bases identical to TRBD1. Germline V gene data show CDR1 as MGHRA and CDR2 as YSYEKL. This CDR3 comprises 14 residues. After removal of 2 bases from V and 6 bases from J, the junction contained 6 bases not matched to a gene. The CDR3 is CASSQLQGKAEAFF. CDR3 in DNA: TGCGCCAGCAGCCAATTACAGGGGAAGGCTGAAGCTTTCTTT.

The genes are TRBV7-2 and TRBJ2-5; 7 bases line up with TRBD2. V was clipped by 1 base and J by 3 bases; unmatched bases: 5. The germline CDR1 and CDR2 sequences are SGHTA and FQGNSA. The CDR3 contains 15 residues. The CDR3 spells CASSLVSSGEETQYF. The CDR3 bases are TGTGCCAGCAGCTTAGTATCGAGCGGGGAAGAGACCCAGTACTTC.

The rearrangement links TRBV18 to TRBJ2-7; 8 positions match TRBD1. The CDR3 extends over 14 amino acids. V gave up 5 bases and J gave up 6 bases; unmatched junction bases: 9. The germline V gene has CDR1 KGHSH and CDR2 LQKENI. DNA of the CDR3: TGTGCCAGCTCAGCCGGACAGGGATTCGGCGAGCAGTACTTC. Translating it yields CASSAGQGFGEQYF.

J is TRBJ1-5 and V is TRBV18, with 12 bases that match TRBD1. Germline V gene data show CDR1 as KGHSH and CDR2 as LQKENI. J gave up 7 bases and V 3 bases, and 4 bases lay outside the gene matches. This CDR3 has 15 amino acids. The CDR3 protein is CASSPGQGAEQPQHF. CDR3 nucleotides: TGTGCCAGCTCACCGGGACAGGGGGCAGAACAGCCCCAGCATTTT.

This chain links TRBV5-1 with TRBJ2-5; 16 bases match TRBD2. Germline lookup yields CDR1 SGHRS and CDR2 YFSETQ. The CDR3 has 18 amino acids. V lost 4 bases and J lost 5; bases outside the gene matches: 11. CDR3 protein: CASSKPPGLAGGRETQYF. For the CDR3, the DNA is TGCGCCAGCAGCAAACCTCCGGGACTAGCGGGGGGGCGGGAGACCCAGTACTTC. The complete variable domain, with remaining parts taken from reference TRBV5-1 and TRBJ2-5, reads KAGVTQTPRYLIKTRGQQVTLSCSPISGHRSVSWYQQTPGQGLQFLFEYFSETQRNKGNFPGRFSGRQFSNSRSEMNVSTLELGDSALYLCASSKPPGLAGGRETQYFGPGTRLLVL.

This rearrangement joins TRBV2 to TRBJ1-1; TRBD1 matches at 11 bases. V gave up 5 bases and J gave up 0 bases; unmatched junction bases: 8. CDR1 is SNHLY and CDR2 is FYNNEI in the germline V gene. This CDR3 spans 17 amino acids. In nucleotides, the CDR3 is TGTGCCAGCAGTCCCCGGGACAGGGGGGGGGTGAACACTGAAGCTTTCTTT. Translation gives CASSPRDRGGVNTEAFF.

The CDR3 sequence is CASTPGDSTNEKLFF. CDR3 nucleotides: TGTGCCAGTACACCGGGGGATTCAACTAATGAAAAACTGTTTTTT. The V call is TRBV19, the J call TRBJ1-4, with D perhaps TRBD1 (5 bases). Between the trimmed V and J ends, which lost 7 bases and 0 bases, there was a span of 12 bases. This CDR3 has 15 amino acids. Germline loops: CDR1 LNHDA, CDR2 SQIVND (reference sequence).

The CDR3, as DNA: TGTGCCAGCAGCGTAGCTTTGCCAGGGGTTTACAATGAGCAGTTCTTC. Translation: CASSVALPGVYNEQFF. The rearrangement joins TRBV9 to TRBJ2-1; the D gene is possibly TRBD1 (6 bases). This CDR3 is built from 16 residues. The V end lost 0 bases, the J end lost 4 bases, and 14 bases lay between the germline ends. Germline V lookup: CDR1 SGDLS, CDR2 YYNGEE.

The chain uses TRBV4-3 and TRBJ1-2, with D tentatively TRBD1 (6 bases). This CDR3 is 13 amino acids long. Trimming cost V 0 bases and J 4 bases, with 6 bases left between them. Germline V gives CDR1 LGHNA, CDR2 YSLEER. Here the CDR3 DNA reads TGCGCCAGCAGCCAAGAAGGGGGCTATGGCTACACCTTC. Residues: CASSQEGGYGYTF.